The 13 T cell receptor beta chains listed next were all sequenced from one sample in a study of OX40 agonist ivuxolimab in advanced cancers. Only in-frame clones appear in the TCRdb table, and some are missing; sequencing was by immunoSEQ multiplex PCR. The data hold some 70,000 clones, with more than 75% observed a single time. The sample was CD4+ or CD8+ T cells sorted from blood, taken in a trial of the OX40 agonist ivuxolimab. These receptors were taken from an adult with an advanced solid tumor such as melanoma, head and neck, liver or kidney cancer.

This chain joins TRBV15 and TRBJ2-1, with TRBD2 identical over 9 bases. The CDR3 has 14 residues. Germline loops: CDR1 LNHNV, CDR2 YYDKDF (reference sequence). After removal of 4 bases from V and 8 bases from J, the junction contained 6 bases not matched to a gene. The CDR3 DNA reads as TGTGCCACCAGCATGTCCTTAGCGGGGGATGAGCAGTTCTTC. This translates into CATSMSLAGDEQFF.

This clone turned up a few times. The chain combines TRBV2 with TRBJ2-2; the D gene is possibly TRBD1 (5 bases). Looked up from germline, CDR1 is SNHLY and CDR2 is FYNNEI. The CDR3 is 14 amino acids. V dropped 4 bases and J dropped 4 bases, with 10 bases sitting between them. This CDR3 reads CASSGDSLTGELFF. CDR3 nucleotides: TGTGCCAGCAGTGGAGACAGCCTCACCGGGGAGCTGTTTTTT.

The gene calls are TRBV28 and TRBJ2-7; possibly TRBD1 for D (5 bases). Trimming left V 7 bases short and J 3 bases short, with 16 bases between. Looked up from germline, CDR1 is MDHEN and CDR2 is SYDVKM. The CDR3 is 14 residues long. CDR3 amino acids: CASTPAGYVYEQYF. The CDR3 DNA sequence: TGTGCCAGCACCCCTGCAGGGTATGTCTACGAGCAGTACTTC.

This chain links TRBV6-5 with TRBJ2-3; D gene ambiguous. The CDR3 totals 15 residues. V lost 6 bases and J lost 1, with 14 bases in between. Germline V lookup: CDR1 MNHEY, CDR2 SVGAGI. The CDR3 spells CASRNGFLGTDTQYF. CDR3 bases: TGTGCCAGCAGAAATGGTTTCCTGGGCACAGATACGCAGTATTTT.

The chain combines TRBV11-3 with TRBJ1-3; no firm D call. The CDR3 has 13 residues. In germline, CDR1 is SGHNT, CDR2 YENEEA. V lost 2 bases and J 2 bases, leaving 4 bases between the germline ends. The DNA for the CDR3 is TGTGCCAGCAGCTTAAGTCCTGGAAACACCATATATTTT. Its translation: CASSLSPGNTIYF.

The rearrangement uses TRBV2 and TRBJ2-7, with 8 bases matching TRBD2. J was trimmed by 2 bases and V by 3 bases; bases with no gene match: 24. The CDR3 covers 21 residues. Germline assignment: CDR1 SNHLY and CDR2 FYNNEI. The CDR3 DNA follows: TGTGCCAGCAGTGAGGCCAATAGGGGGACTAGGGATAAAATTAGTACCTACGAGCAGTACTTC. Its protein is CASSEANRGTRDKISTYEQYF.

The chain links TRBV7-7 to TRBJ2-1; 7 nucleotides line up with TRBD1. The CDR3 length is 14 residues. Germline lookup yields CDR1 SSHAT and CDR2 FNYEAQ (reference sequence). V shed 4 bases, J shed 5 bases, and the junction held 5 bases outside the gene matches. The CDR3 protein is CASSSRTGNNEQFF. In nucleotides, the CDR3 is TGTGCCAGCAGCTCCCGGACAGGAAACAATGAGCAGTTCTTC.

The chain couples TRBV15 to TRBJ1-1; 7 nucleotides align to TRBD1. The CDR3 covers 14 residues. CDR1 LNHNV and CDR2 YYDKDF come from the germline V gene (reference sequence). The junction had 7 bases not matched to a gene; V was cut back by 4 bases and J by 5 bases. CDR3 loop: CATSNRQGETEAFF. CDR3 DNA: TGTGCCACCAGCAACAGACAGGGTGAAACTGAAGCTTTCTTT.

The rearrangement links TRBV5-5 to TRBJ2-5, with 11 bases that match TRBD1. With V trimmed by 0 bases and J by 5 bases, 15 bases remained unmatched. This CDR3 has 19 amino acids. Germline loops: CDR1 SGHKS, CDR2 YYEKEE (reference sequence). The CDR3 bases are TGTGCCAGCAGCTTGGGGCTACCGGGACAGGGGGACCCTCTGGAGACCCAGTACTTC. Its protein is CASSLGLPGQGDPLETQYF.

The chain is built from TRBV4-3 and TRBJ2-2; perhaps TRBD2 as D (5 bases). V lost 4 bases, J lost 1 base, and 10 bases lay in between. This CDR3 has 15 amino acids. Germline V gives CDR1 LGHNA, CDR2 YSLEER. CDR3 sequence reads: CASSRSVQNTGELFF. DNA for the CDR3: TGCGCCAGCAGCCGTAGCGTACAGAACACCGGGGAGCTGTTTTTT.

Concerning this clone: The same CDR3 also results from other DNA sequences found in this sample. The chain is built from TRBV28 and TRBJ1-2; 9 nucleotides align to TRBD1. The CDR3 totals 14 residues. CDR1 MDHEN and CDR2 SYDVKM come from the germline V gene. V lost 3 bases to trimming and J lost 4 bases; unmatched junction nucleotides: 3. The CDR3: CASSLLTGGYGYTF. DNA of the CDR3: TGTGCCAGCAGTTTGTTGACAGGGGGCTATGGCTACACCTTC.

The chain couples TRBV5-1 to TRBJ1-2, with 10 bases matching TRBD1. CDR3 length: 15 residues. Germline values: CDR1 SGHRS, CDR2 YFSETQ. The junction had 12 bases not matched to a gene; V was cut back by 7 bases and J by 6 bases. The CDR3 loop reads CASGTSPGQGNGYTF. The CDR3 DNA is TGCGCCAGCGGAACTAGTCCGGGACAGGGGAATGGCTACACCTTC.

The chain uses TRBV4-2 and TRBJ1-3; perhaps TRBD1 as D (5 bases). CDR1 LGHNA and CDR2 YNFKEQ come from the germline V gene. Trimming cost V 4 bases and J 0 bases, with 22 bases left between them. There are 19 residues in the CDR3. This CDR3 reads CASSRQGVPGINSGNTIYF. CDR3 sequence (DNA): TGTGCCAGCAGCCGCCAAGGGGTACCAGGGATTAACTCTGGAAACACCATATATTTT.